These T cell receptor beta chains were read from a single sample in a study of blood T cells in healthy people across ages. TCRdb recomputed calls from the 5' RACE reads with MiXCR, one row per CDR3 protein. Of more than 800,000 distinct CDR3 sequences listed, more than 25% were seen once; the top ten hold approximately 15%. The sequenced sample consisted of blood. These receptors originate from a woman aged 80 or over in good health. Both conserved end residues are part of each CDR3. D genes are given only for firm matches. Rows give clone size only sometimes, using once, few, many, or a class for an expanded clone.

J gene: TRBJ2-1; V gene: TRBV2; D gene: TRBD2; clone size: few; CDR3 DNA: TGTGCCAGCAGTCGCCTCAATTTAGCGGGGGAGCAGTTCTTC; CDR3 protein: CASSRLNLAGEQFF
J gene: TRBJ1-1; V gene: TRBV7-6; D gene: .; clone size: many; CDR3 DNA: TGTGCCAGCAGCACCCAGACAGTTATGAACACTGAAGCTTTCTTT; CDR3 protein: CASSTQTVMNTEAFF
J gene: TRBJ1-1; V gene: TRBV5-6; D gene: .; clone size: .; CDR3 DNA: TGTGCCAGCAGCGGGAGGACGTGGGGGGTGAACACTGAAGCTTTCTTT; CDR3 protein: CASSGRTWGVNTEAFF
J gene: TRBJ2-3; V gene: TRBV10-3; D gene: TRBD1; clone size: many; CDR3 DNA: TGTGCCATCAGCGCTTTCCGGGACAGCTACACAGATACGCAGTATTTT; CDR3 protein: CAISAFRDSYTDTQYF
J gene: TRBJ2-7; V gene: TRBV6-6; D gene: TRBD1; clone size: many; CDR3 DNA: TGTGCCAGCAGTTACGACAGGGCCTCCTACGAGCAGTACTTC; CDR3 protein: CASSYDRASYEQYF
J gene: TRBJ2-7; V gene: TRBV20-1; D gene: .; clone size: many; CDR3 DNA: TGCAGTGCTTCGGGTACCAGACTTCATTACGAGCAGTACTTC; CDR3 protein: CSASGTRLHYEQYF
J gene: TRBJ1-1; V gene: TRBV28; D gene: TRBD1; clone size: many; CDR3 DNA: TGTGCCAGCAGTTCCTACAGGGGCACGAACACTGAAGCTTTCTTT; CDR3 protein: CASSSYRGTNTEAFF
J gene: TRBJ2-7; V gene: TRBV6-2/TRBV6-3; D gene: .; clone size: many; CDR3 DNA: TGTGCCAGCAGTCCGAGACAGACCCTTCGGGGCGAGCAGTACTTC; CDR3 protein: CASSPRQTLRGEQYF
J gene: TRBJ2-5; V gene: TRBV4-3; D gene: .; clone size: many; CDR3 DNA: TGCGCCAGCAGCCAAGTCATAGGTGGGGGGGAGACCCAGTACTTC; CDR3 protein: CASSQVIGGGETQYF
J gene: TRBJ1-1; V gene: TRBV5-1; D gene: TRBD1; clone size: once; CDR3 DNA: TGCGCCAGCAGCTTGGCTCTGGCAGGGGGGGGGAACACTGAAGCTTTCTTT; CDR3 protein: CASSLALAGGGNTEAFF
J gene: TRBJ2-1; V gene: TRBV3-1; D gene: TRBD2; clone size: .; CDR3 DNA: TGTGCCAGCAGCCAAGACGGACTAGCGGGGGTCCACAGGAATGAGCAGTTCTTC; CDR3 protein: CASSQDGLAGVHRNEQFF
J gene: TRBJ2-3; V gene: TRBV20-1; D gene: .; clone size: .; CDR3 DNA: TGCAGTGCTAGAGATCCCCCAGATACGCAGTATTTT; CDR3 protein: CSARDPPDTQYF
J gene: TRBJ1-4; V gene: TRBV30; D gene: .; clone size: few; CDR3 DNA: TGTGCCTGGAGTTACATCCCAACTAATGAAAAACTGTTTTTT; CDR3 protein: CAWSYIPTNEKLFF
J gene: TRBJ2-4; V gene: TRBV6-2/TRBV6-3; D gene: TRBD1; clone size: many; CDR3 DNA: TGTGCCAGCAGTTACGGTGGACAGGGGATAGCCAAAAACATTCAGTACTTC; CDR3 protein: CASSYGGQGIAKNIQYF
J gene: TRBJ2-1; V gene: TRBV20-1; D gene: TRBD2; clone size: many; CDR3 DNA: TGCAGTGCGAGGGCCCTAGCGGGGAGGAAAAGCTCCTACAATGAGCAGTTCTTC; CDR3 protein: CSARALAGRKSSYNEQFF
J gene: TRBJ1-2; V gene: TRBV12-3/TRBV12-4; D gene: TRBD1; clone size: .; CDR3 DNA: TGTGCCAGCAGTTTGGGACAGGGGGTTCGTTTGTATGGCTACACCTTC; CDR3 protein: CASSLGQGVRLYGYTF
J gene: TRBJ1-1; V gene: TRBV6-5; D gene: .; clone size: .; CDR3 DNA: TGTGCCAGCAGTTACGACCACCTGGGAGGCACTGAAGCTTTCTTT; CDR3 protein: CASSYDHLGGTEAFF
J gene: TRBJ1-2; V gene: TRBV7-2; D gene: .; clone size: few; CDR3 DNA: TGTGCCAGCAGCTTAACGACCCGGGGCTACACCTTC; CDR3 protein: CASSLTTRGYTF
J gene: TRBJ1-6; V gene: TRBV27; D gene: .; clone size: .; CDR3 DNA: TGTGCCAGCAGTCCCGAGGGGTATTCACCCCTCCACTTT; CDR3 protein: CASSPEGYSPLHF
J gene: TRBJ2-1; V gene: TRBV12-3/TRBV12-4; D gene: .; clone size: many; CDR3 DNA: TGTGCCAGCAGTTTTTCAGGGAAGGTTTACAATGAGCAGTTCTTC; CDR3 protein: CASSFSGKVYNEQFF
J gene: TRBJ2-3; V gene: TRBV5-1; D gene: .; clone size: .; CDR3 DNA: TGCGCCAGCAGCTGGGACTTGGCCACAGATACGCAGTATTTT; CDR3 protein: CASSWDLATDTQYF
J gene: TRBJ2-3; V gene: TRBV10-3; D gene: .; clone size: few; CDR3 DNA: TGTGCCAGCCGACAGAGTAGCACAGATACGCAGTATTTT; CDR3 protein: CASRQSSTDTQYF
J gene: TRBJ2-3; V gene: TRBV5-4; D gene: .; clone size: many; CDR3 DNA: TGTGCCAGCAGCCTGGAATTGGTCGATTGGACAGATACGCAGTATTTT; CDR3 protein: CASSLELVDWTDTQYF
J gene: TRBJ1-6; V gene: TRBV4-3; D gene: TRBD1; clone size: .; CDR3 DNA: TGCGCCAGCAGCCAAGTGAGGGGGACAGGGAGTTCACCCCTCCACTTT; CDR3 protein: CASSQVRGTGSSPLHF
J gene: TRBJ2-7; V gene: TRBV6-2/TRBV6-3; D gene: .; clone size: many; CDR3 DNA: TGTGCCAGCGTTAGAGCGCAGGGAACCTCCTACGAGCAGTACTTC; CDR3 protein: CASVRAQGTSYEQYF
J gene: TRBJ1-2; V gene: TRBV4-2; D gene: .; clone size: many; CDR3 DNA: TGTGCCAGCAGCGAGAGGGACGATGGCTACACCTTC; CDR3 protein: CASSERDDGYTF
J gene: TRBJ2-4; V gene: TRBV12-3/TRBV12-4; D gene: TRBD2; clone size: .; CDR3 DNA: TGTGCCAGCAGTCCAGGACTAGCGGGGAATCCTGAGCAGTACTTC; CDR3 protein: CASSPGLAGNPEQYF